This TCR beta chain is drawn from a study of T cell responses to AZD1222 COVID-19 vaccine. Whole-study findings and limits: Vaccine-related CD4 TCRs covered spike, predominating at 160-218 and 743-854.

The V gene end was trimmed by 2 bases and the J gene end by 5 bases; junction bases not matched to a gene: 15. CDR3 length equals 18 residues. The germline gives CDR1 MGHRA, CDR2 YSYEKL. Method: immunoSEQ multiplex PCR; TCRdb's copy keeps in-frame clones and lacks some. The sample shows around 160,000 clones, 75% to 95% of them seen only once. Remarks on this clone: No antigen is known for it.

The specimen was peripheral blood, collected on day 0 of MenACWY control vaccination. The receptor's source is an adult in good health. This chain uses TRBV4-1 with TRBJ2-7; 10 bases map to TRBD2. CDR3 residues: CASSQNPILAGFLNEQYF. Written as DNA, the CDR3 is TGCGCCAGCAGCCAAAATCCCATACTAGCGGGGTTTTTAAACGAGCAGTACTTC.